A selection of T cell receptor beta chains follows, all from one sample in a study of shared clonotypes between healthy human individuals. Here immunoSEQ multiplex PCR was the method, and the copy in TCRdb shows in-frame clones only, minus some. The sample consists of around 690,000 clones, 80% to 95% of them appearing once. Sequencing was carried out using memory CD8+ T cells from PBMCs. Receptor source: a man in his late teens or twenties in good health. Some clones in this sample may be carry-over from other donors' samples. Both conserved end residues are part of each CDR3. Fields, in order: clone size, J gene, V gene, D gene, CDR3 protein, CDR3 DNA. The D gene is left open where the match is weak. Size values are once, few and many counts, or a class for expanded clones, and some rows have none.

>.|TRBJ1-5|TRBV9|TRBD1
CASSASGTGVQPQHF
TGTGCCAGCAGCGCATCCGGGACAGGGGTTCAGCCCCAGCATTTT
>.|TRBJ2-7|TRBV7-6|TRBD1
CASSLDWTGVLYEQYF
TGTGCCAGCAGCTTAGACTGGACAGGGGTGCTCTACGAGCAGTACTTC
>.|TRBJ2-1|TRBV10-3|TRBD2
CAISGGSSYNEQFF
TGTGCCATCAGTGGCGGGAGTTCCTACAATGAGCAGTTCTTC
>.|TRBJ2-1|TRBV19|TRBD2
CASSRYGGSDNEQFF
TGTGCCAGTAGTAGATATGGCGGGAGTGACAATGAGCAGTTCTTC
>once|TRBJ2-3|TRBV15|.
CATSRDSSFNTDTQYF
TGTGCCACCAGCAGAGATTCTAGCTTTAACACAGATACGCAGTATTTT
>.|TRBJ2-1|TRBV19|TRBD1
CASSAIQRGTGYNEQFF
TGTGCCAGTAGTGCCATACAAAGGGGGACAGGGTACAATGAGCAGTTCTTC
>.|TRBJ2-7|TRBV29-1|.
CSVETGTSAYEQYF
TGCAGCGTTGAGACCGGTACCAGCGCCTACGAGCAGTACTTC
>.|TRBJ1-1|TRBV4-1|.
CASSQDLGFRLGVWTEAFF
TGCGCCAGCAGCCAAGATCTGGGTTTTAGGCTGGGGGTTTGGACTGAAGCTTTCTTT
>.|TRBJ1-5|TRBV15|TRBD1
CATRGQPSNQPQHF
TGTGCCACCAGGGGACAGCCGAGCAATCAGCCCCAGCATTTT
>.|TRBJ1-1|TRBV7-9|.
CASRSKTGGGTEAFF
TGTGCCAGCCGAAGTAAGACGGGAGGTGGCACTGAAGCTTTCTTT
>.|TRBJ1-4|TRBV28|TRBD1
CASSRTGWGEKLFF
TGTGCCAGCAGTCGGACAGGGTGGGGGGAAAAACTGTTTTTT
>.|TRBJ1-1|TRBV5-1|.
CASRLGREITEAFF
TGCGCCAGCAGGTTGGGGAGGGAAATTACTGAAGCTTTCTTT
>.|TRBJ2-1|TRBV11-2|.
CASSFQTGDNEQFF
TGTGCCAGCAGCTTTCAGACCGGAGACAATGAGCAGTTCTTC
>once|TRBJ2-7|TRBV15|TRBD1
CATSGSRTGTYEQYF
TGTGCCACCAGCGGGTCTCGGACAGGAACCTACGAGCAGTACTTC
>.|TRBJ1-3|TRBV9|.
CASSSGGAGNTIYF
TGTGCCAGCAGCTCAGGAGGGGCTGGAAACACCATATATTTT
>.|TRBJ2-7|TRBV5-4|.
CASSWRGGGTYEQYF
TGTGCCAGCAGCTGGCGGGGCGGAGGGACCTACGAGCAGTACTTC
>.|TRBJ2-5|TRBV19|.
CASSMWAGEETQYF
TGTGCCAGTAGTATGTGGGCAGGGGAAGAGACCCAGTACTTC
>.|TRBJ1-6|TRBV19|.
CASSLYQGKDSPLHF
TGTGCCAGTAGTCTTTATCAGGGGAAGGATTCACCCCTCCACTTT
>.|TRBJ2-2|TRBV6-1|TRBD2
CAANGGGRYTGELFF
TGTGCCGCGAATGGTGGCGGGAGATACACCGGGGAGCTGTTTTTT
>once|TRBJ1-1|TRBV4-1|.
CASSQEQTALNTEAFF
TGCGCCAGCAGCCAAGAACAGACAGCCCTGAACACTGAAGCTTTCTTT
>.|TRBJ2-6|TRBV28|.
CASSPRTEYSGANVLTF
TGTGCCAGCAGTCCCCGGACTGAATACTCTGGGGCCAACGTCCTGACTTTC
>.|TRBJ1-2|TRBV27|.
CASSQRTGATYGYTF
TGTGCCAGCTCACAGCGCACGGGGGCCACCTATGGCTACACCTTC
>.|TRBJ2-1|TRBV14|.
CASSQASRGYYNEQFF
TGTGCCAGCAGCCAAGCGAGTCGGGGATACTACAATGAGCAGTTCTTC
>.|TRBJ2-7|TRBV7-8|TRBD1
CASTNRDRATYEQYF
TGTGCCAGCACCAACCGGGACAGGGCGACCTACGAGCAGTACTTC
>.|TRBJ2-7|TRBV28|TRBD1
CASSAGTAEQYF
TGTGCCAGCAGTGCAGGGACAGCCGAGCAGTACTTC
>.|TRBJ1-5|TRBV29-1|.
CSVEDIGQPQHF
TGCAGCGTTGAAGATATCGGTCAGCCCCAGCATTTT
>.|TRBJ1-4|TRBV19|.
CASSLWAATNEKLFF
TGTGCCAGTAGTCTCTGGGCCGCAACTAATGAAAAACTGTTTTTT
>.|TRBJ2-7|TRBV4-1|.
CASSQGFGGIGEQYF
TGCGCCAGCAGCCAAGGATTCGGTGGGATAGGCGAGCAGTACTTC
>.|TRBJ2-7|TRBV7-9|.
CASRPTGTGSYEQYF
TGTGCCAGCAGACCGACCGGGACGGGCTCCTACGAGCAGTACTTC